A selection of T cell receptor beta chains follows, all from one sample in a study of a mutant IDH1 vaccine in newly diagnosed glioma. The assay was immunoSEQ multiplex PCR, and TCRdb's table has in-frame clones only and misses some. The data show about 15,000 clones, 75% to 90% seen once. The sequenced sample was PBMCs, obtained from a glioma patient treated with radiotherapy, temozolomide or both. These receptors all come from a woman in her forties with glioma. Some clones in this sample may be carry-over from other donors' samples. Both conserved end residues are part of each CDR3. D genes are given only for firm matches. Size is omitted from some rows. Given values are once, few, many or a class for expanded clones.

d_gene	v_gene	abundance	j_gene	CDR3aa	CDR3nt
TRBD2	TRBV10-2	-	TRBJ2-7	CASSGLRSGRGPYEQYF	TGCGCCAGCAGTGGGCTAAGGAGCGGGAGGGGCCCCTACGAGCAGTACTTC
-	TRBV7-6	few	TRBJ1-1	CASSLLTGWQGGTEAFF	TGTGCCAGCAGCTTATTGACCGGGTGGCAGGGAGGGACTGAAGCTTTCTTT
TRBD1	TRBV27	-	TRBJ2-2	CASSFGTANTGELFF	TGTGCCAGCAGTTTTGGGACAGCGAACACCGGGGAGCTGTTTTTT
-	TRBV7-9	-	TRBJ2-5	CASSPPIPPGSPQYF	TGTGCCAGCAGCCCTCCAATCCCCCCGGGTTCTCCCCAGTACTTC
-	TRBV6-5	-	TRBJ2-3	CASSPQGGTQYF	TGTGCCAGCAGTCCACAGGGCGGAACGCAGTATTTT
TRBD2	TRBV27	-	TRBJ2-2	CASSWTSLGELFF	TGTGCCAGCAGTTGGACTAGTCTCGGGGAGCTGTTTTTT
TRBD2	TRBV27	-	TRBJ2-3	CASSLWGGESDTQYF	TGTGCCAGCAGTTTATGGGGGGGTGAGTCAGATACGCAGTATTTT
TRBD1	TRBV2	few	TRBJ2-7	CASEDRNSYEQYF	TGTGCCAGCGAGGACAGGAACTCCTACGAGCAGTACTTC
TRBD1	TRBV11-1	-	TRBJ2-7	CASSLEVGQGVYEQYF	TGTGCCAGCAGCTTAGAAGTGGGACAGGGGGTCTACGAGCAGTACTTC
-	TRBV29-1	-	TRBJ1-2	CSVLESRGYTF	TGCAGCGTCCTAGAGAGTAGGGGCTACACCTTC
TRBD1	TRBV5-1	-	TRBJ1-1	CASSSTGGSRYTEAFF	TGCGCCAGCAGCAGTACAGGGGGATCGAGGTACACTGAAGCTTTCTTT
-	TRBV27	-	TRBJ1-5	CASSLFALAGQPQHF	TGTGCCAGCAGTTTATTTGCCCTAGCCGGTCAGCCCCAGCATTTT
-	TRBV19	-	TRBJ1-1	CASSIRENTEAFF	TGTGCCAGTAGTATTAGGGAAAACACTGAAGCTTTCTTT
TRBD2	TRBV7-9	-	TRBJ2-3	CASSAARLAGSADTQYF	TGTGCCAGCAGCGCGGCACGACTAGCGGGAAGTGCAGATACGCAGTATTTT
TRBD2	TRBV19	-	TRBJ2-2	CASGTSGALGGELFF	TGTGCCAGTGGGACTAGCGGGGCCCTCGGCGGGGAGCTGTTTTTT
-	TRBV6-4	-	TRBJ2-1	CASSDSSNNEQFF	TGTGCCAGCAGTGACTCATCGAACAATGAGCAGTTCTTC
-	TRBV28	-	TRBJ1-5	CASSSSFQGTGSNQPQHF	TGTGCCAGCAGTTCCTCCTTTCAGGGAACAGGGAGCAATCAGCCCCAGCATTTT
TRBD2	TRBV29-1	-	TRBJ2-1	CSVGLAGDEQFF	TGCAGCGTTGGACTAGCCGGCGATGAGCAGTTCTTC
-	TRBV6-6	-	TRBJ2-1	CASSYGGAAYNEQFF	TGTGCCAGCAGTTACGGGGGCGCAGCCTACAATGAGCAGTTCTTC
-	TRBV27	-	TRBJ2-5	CASSRRGRESETQYF	TGTGCCAGCAGCCGCCGGGGCAGGGAATCTGAGACCCAGTACTTC
TRBD1	TRBV7-2	-	TRBJ1-4	CASRGQANPNEKLFF	TGTGCCAGCCGGGGACAGGCTAATCCTAATGAAAAACTGTTTTTT
-	TRBV11-2	-	TRBJ2-2	CASSYDRLGAGELFF	TGTGCCAGCAGCTACGACAGACTCGGAGCCGGGGAGCTGTTTTTT
TRBD2	TRBV5-4	few	TRBJ2-3	CASSWEGLAGGYSTDTQYF	TGTGCCAGCAGCTGGGAGGGACTAGCGGGGGGTTACAGCACAGATACGCAGTATTTT
-	TRBV7-2	once	TRBJ2-2	CASSSSAGITGELFF	TGTGCCAGCAGCTCTTCGGCGGGGATCACCGGGGAGCTGTTTTTT
-	TRBV18	-	TRBJ2-3	CASATGGLTDTQYF	TGTGCCAGCGCCACCGGGGGCCTCACAGATACGCAGTATTTT
-	TRBV27	once	TRBJ2-2	CASSFTGQNTGELFF	TGTGCCAGCAGTTTTACGGGACAGAACACCGGGGAGCTGTTTTTT